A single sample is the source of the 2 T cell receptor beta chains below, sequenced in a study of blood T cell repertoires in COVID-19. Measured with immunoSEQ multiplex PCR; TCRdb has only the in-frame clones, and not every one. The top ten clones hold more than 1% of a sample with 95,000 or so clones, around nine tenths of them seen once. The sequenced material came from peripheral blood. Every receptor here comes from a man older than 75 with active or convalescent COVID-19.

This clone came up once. The CDR3 coding sequence is TGTGCCAGCAGAGACACATACAATGAGCAGTTCTTC. It encodes CASRDTYNEQFF. This chain connects TRBV2 to TRBJ2-1; D ambiguous. Trimming pared 6 bases from V and 4 bases from J, leaving 7 bases between. Germline V gene data show CDR1 as SNHLY and CDR2 as FYNNEI. This CDR3 has 12 residues.

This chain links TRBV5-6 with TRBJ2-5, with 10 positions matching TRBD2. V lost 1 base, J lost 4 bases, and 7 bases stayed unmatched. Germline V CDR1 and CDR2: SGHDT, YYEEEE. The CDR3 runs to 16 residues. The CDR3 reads CASSLLSGRAVETQYF. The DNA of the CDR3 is TGTGCCAGCAGCTTGTTGAGCGGGAGGGCCGTAGAGACCCAGTACTTC.